These 22 T cell receptor beta chains came from one sample sequenced in a study of preoperative IRX-2 immunotherapy in early breast cancer. Treatment reported: preoperative locoregional IRX-2 cytokine immunotherapy. Only in-frame clones appear in the TCRdb table, and some are missing; sequencing was by immunoSEQ multiplex PCR. The sample has 95,000 to 100,000 clones, 86% seen once. Sequencing used tumor tissue, obtained after IRX-2 immunotherapy. The receptors shown here come from a human donor with breast cancer.

This clone was seen a single time. This sequence joins TRBV14 and TRBJ2-2; D is possibly TRBD1 (5 bases). The CDR3 extends over 15 amino acids. Trimming shortened V by 0 bases and J by 6 bases, and 11 bases separated the two germline ends. The germline V gene has CDR1 SGHDN and CDR2 FVKESK. CDR3 nucleotides: TGTGCCAGCAGCCAAGATAGAAGGGGCTCCGGGGAGCTGTTTTTT. Translated, it gives CASSQDRRGSGELFF.

V gene TRBV6-8 combines with J gene TRBJ2-3, with D perhaps assigned TRBD1 or TRBD2 (5 bases each). The CDR3 has 13 amino acids. Per germline, CDR1 MNHGY and CDR2 SAAAGT. V lost 6 bases and J lost 2, with 9 bases in between. The CDR3 region is CASSRGITDTQYF. CDR3 DNA: TGTGCCAGCAGCCGGGGCATCACAGATACGCAGTATTTT.

The rearrangement uses TRBV28 and TRBJ2-7; D possibly matches TRBD1 or TRBD2 (6 bases each). This CDR3 region has 13 residues. Germline CDR1 and CDR2: MDHEN and SYDVKM. The germline V and J ends were trimmed by 8 bases and 2 bases, with 13 bases remaining between them. The CDR3 loop is CASAGGGTYEQYF. CDR3 sequence (DNA): TGTGCCAGCGCCGGGGGCGGGACCTACGAGCAGTACTTC.

This chain joins TRBV18 and TRBJ1-1; D call uncertain. Germline V gene data show CDR1 as KGHSH and CDR2 as LQKENI. Trimming took 6 bases from V and 1 from J, leaving 9 bases between them. The CDR3 length is 13 residues. In DNA, the CDR3 is TGTGCCAGCTCCCAAAACGGGAACACTGAAGCTTTCTTT. It encodes CASSQNGNTEAFF.

The chain combines TRBV18 with TRBJ1-5; a possible D gene is TRBD1 (5 bases). Germline V gene data show CDR1 as KGHSH and CDR2 as LQKENI. The ends were cut back, 6 bases at V and 3 bases at J, with 15 bases in the middle. The CDR3 is made up of 15 amino acids. For the CDR3, the DNA is TGTGCCAGCTCCCGGGACGGCAGTTCCAATCAGCCCCAGCATTTT. Protein product: CASSRDGSSNQPQHF. Full variable domain (missing parts from reference TRBV18 and TRBJ1-5): NAGVMQNPRHLVRRRGQEARLRCSPMKGHSHVYWYRQLPEEGLKFMVYLQKENIIDESGMPKERFSAEFPKEGPSILRIQQVVRGDSAAYFCASSRDGSSNQPQHFGDGTRLSIL.

This sequence joins TRBV29-1 and TRBJ2-1, with 12 bases lining up with TRBD2. Germline CDR1 and CDR2: SQVTM and ANQGSEA. Trimming at V came to 5 bases and at J to 13 bases, leaving 6 bases not matched to a gene. The CDR3 length is 12 residues. CDR3 in DNA: TGCAGCGTTCTGACTAGCGGGGGATCTCAGTTCTTC. Protein sequence: CSVLTSGGSQFF.

The chain links TRBV5-1 to TRBJ2-7; D is ambiguous. The CDR3 has 15 residues. Germline loops: CDR1 SGHRS, CDR2 YFSETQ. V was clipped by 0 bases and J by 3 bases, with 13 bases between them. CDR3 DNA sequence: TGCGCCAGCAGCTTGGATCGCGATCACATCTACGAGCAGTACTTC. It specifies CASSLDRDHIYEQYF.

This sequence joins TRBV11-3 and TRBJ2-3; no clear D. The CDR3 is made up of 15 amino acids. Trimming cost V 3 bases and J 1 base, with 11 bases left between them. Germline lookup yields CDR1 SGHNT and CDR2 YENEEA. CDR3 sequence: CASSFGAPRTDTQYF. Written as DNA, the CDR3 is TGTGCCAGCAGCTTCGGAGCTCCTCGCACAGATACGCAGTATTTT.

The V and J genes are TRBV28 and TRBJ2-3, with TRBD2 matching over 11 bases. J was trimmed by 6 bases and V by 5 bases; bases with no gene match: 10. The length of the CDR3 is 16 residues. The germline gives CDR1 MDHEN, CDR2 SYDVKM. The CDR3 here is CASSIDLAGGSDTQYF. The CDR3 nucleotides read TGTGCCAGCAGTATCGATCTAGCGGGAGGTTCGGATACGCAGTATTTT.

The CDR3 loop is CASSLSDRLSYEQYF. CDR3 DNA: TGTGCCAGCTCCTTATCGGACAGACTCTCCTACGAGCAGTACTTC. The chain recombines TRBV28 with TRBJ2-7; perhaps TRBD1 as D (6 bases). CDR3 length equals 15 residues. Germline V CDR1 and CDR2: MDHEN, SYDVKM. With 8 bases removed from V and 0 bases from J, the gap between germline ends came to 17 bases.

The chain combines TRBV12-5 with TRBJ1-5; a weak D match, TRBD1 (5 bases). The CDR3 spans 12 residues. Per the germline V gene, CDR1 is LGHNT and CDR2 is FRNRAP. In nucleotides, the CDR3 is TGTGCCAGCACCTTAGACAGTCGTCCCCAGCATTTT. This codes for CASTLDSRPQHF.

The chain joins TRBV5-1 to TRBJ1-5, with 9 bases aligning to TRBD1. CDR1 is SGHRS, CDR2 YFSETQ, per germline. J was trimmed by 6 bases and V by 0 bases; bases with no gene match: 7. The CDR3 is 16 amino acids. DNA of the CDR3: TGCGCCAGCAGCTTGGATGGGACAGGGAGGAGTCAGCCCCAGCATTTT. This gives the protein CASSLDGTGRSQPQHF.

This chain uses TRBV30 with TRBJ1-5; D unresolved. The germline CDR1 and CDR2 sequences are GTSNPN and SVGIG (reference sequence). V lost 2 bases, J lost 3 bases, and 8 bases lay in between. The CDR3 contains 13 residues. The CDR3 DNA reads TGTGCCTGGAGTCCGGGGAACAATCAGCCCCAGCATTTT. Protein product: CAWSPGNNQPQHF.

The DNA for the CDR3 is TGTGCCAGCAGTTTGGGCTTGGCAGCCGGTAATCAGCCCCAGCATTTT. It translates to CASSLGLAAGNQPQHF. This sequence joins TRBV22-1 and TRBJ1-5; the table assigns TRBD1, which was not confirmed against the DNA. TRBV22-1 is flagged as a pseudogene. This CDR3 contains 16 residues.

This rearrangement joins TRBV5-1 to TRBJ1-5; D ambiguous. Per germline, CDR1 SGHRS and CDR2 YFSETQ. Between the trimmed V and J ends, which lost 2 bases and 4 bases, there was a span of 10 bases. The CDR3 has 14 amino acids. The CDR3 region has the DNA TGCGCCAGCAGCTTAGGAGGCGGAAATCAGCCCCAGCATTTT. It specifies CASSLGGGNQPQHF.

This chain links TRBV28 with TRBJ1-3; 12 nucleotides align to TRBD1. The CDR3 is 15 amino acids. Germline V gene data show CDR1 as MDHEN and CDR2 as SYDVKM. The trim removed 3 bases at V and 6 bases at J, leaving 3 bases unmatched. CDR3 residues: CASSLPGQGANTIYF. For the CDR3, the DNA is TGTGCCAGCAGTTTGCCGGGACAGGGGGCAAACACCATATATTTT.

The genes are TRBV19 and TRBJ2-3; D assignment may be TRBD1 or TRBD2 (6 bases each). Germline values: CDR1 LNHDA, CDR2 SQIVND (reference sequence). CDR3 length equals 13 residues. V was cut by 7 bases and J by 4 bases, with 12 bases left in between. The CDR3 loop reads CASNGGWSDTQYF. In DNA form, the CDR3 reads TGTGCCAGTAACGGGGGCTGGTCAGATACGCAGTATTTT.

This clone was seen just once. The chain uses TRBV22-1 and TRBJ1-2. TRBV22-1 is a known pseudogene. CDR3 length equals 13 residues. Written as DNA, the CDR3 is TGTGCCACCAGTGAACTAGGAGGGGCCGGCTACACCTTC. Its translation: CATSELGGAGYTF.

This sequence joins TRBV23-1 and TRBJ2-1; 7 bases agree with TRBD1. TRBV23-1 is given ORF status, its function remaining uncertain. V shed 6 bases and J 5 bases; nucleotides not matched to a gene: 10. The CDR3 loop spans 15 amino acids. As DNA, the CDR3 is TGCGCCAGCAGCCGACAGGGCAGGGGAGACAATGAGCAGTTCTTC. Amino acid sequence: CASSRQGRGDNEQFF.

The chain combines TRBV12-5 with TRBJ2-3; no clear D. V shed 8 bases and J shed 1 base, with 10 bases lying between them. From germline, CDR1 is LGHNT and CDR2 FRNRAP. The CDR3 is 13 amino acids. In DNA, the CDR3 is TGTGCTAGTCACACCGGTGGCACAGATACGCAGTATTTT. Translating it yields CASHTGGTDTQYF.

This clone was observed a single time. The rearrangement links TRBV7-7 to TRBJ2-2; D perhaps matches TRBD2 (5 bases). This CDR3 region has 15 residues. V was cut by 4 bases and J by 5 bases, with 14 bases left in between. Germline CDR1 is SSHAT and CDR2 is FNYEAQ (reference sequence). CDR3 sequence: CASSSAPRGTGELFF. In DNA, the CDR3 is TGTGCCAGCAGCTCGGCCCCAAGAGGGACCGGGGAGCTGTTTTTT.

In this sample, this clone turned up a few times. The J gene is TRBJ2-7, the V gene TRBV11-3; TRBD1 matches at 7 bases. Germline lookup yields CDR1 SGHNT and CDR2 YENEEA. This CDR3 has 14 amino acids. With V trimmed by 5 bases and J by 7 bases, 11 bases remained unmatched. The CDR3 is CASSTGTVGEEQYF. The CDR3 DNA reads as TGTGCCAGCAGCACCGGGACAGTCGGAGAGGAGCAGTACTTC.